What follows are 16 T cell receptor beta chains derived from one specimen sequenced in a study of T cells in Graves' hyperthyroidism and ophthalmopathy. TCR beta CDR3 regions were amplified from RNA transcripts. The primer set for the first-round RT-PCR of the TCR CDR3 was HTBI. TCRdb analysed the multiplex PCR reads with MiXCR anew, one entry per CDR3 protein. The profile shows approximately 690,000 distinct CDR3 sequences, around 13% of them singletons. The sequenced sample was blood. These TCRs come from a woman in her forties or fifties with Graves' ophthalmopathy.

In this sample, this clonotype turned up many times. This sequence joins TRBV12-3 or TRBV12-4 and TRBJ1-6; D perhaps matches TRBD1 (5 bases). There are 14 residues in the CDR3. V gave up 4 bases and J gave up 5 bases, with 9 bases separating them. CDR3 coding DNA: TGTGCCAGCAGTTGGGACGGAAATAATTCACCCCTCCACTTT. Protein: CASSWDGNNSPLHF.

This clonotype occurred once. The V and J genes are TRBV19 and TRBJ2-7; 7 positions agree with TRBD2. The germline gives CDR1 LNHDA, CDR2 SQIVND (reference sequence). This CDR3 has 15 amino acids. V trimming: 5 bases; J trimming: 4 bases; junction bases outside the gene matches: 11. CDR3 sequence reads: CASSSRDYQTYEQYF. The CDR3 nucleotides read TGTGCCAGTAGTTCCCGGGACTACCAAACTTACGAGCAGTACTTC.

This clonotype was counted many times. The chain is built from TRBV7-8 and TRBJ2-3; 13 bases fit TRBD2. The CDR3 sequence is 19 residues long. The J segment lost 1 base and the V segment lost 5 bases, leaving 12 bases of the junction unmatched. CDR1 SGHVS and CDR2 FQNEAQ come from the germline V gene. The DNA of the CDR3 is TGTGCCAGCAGCGGGGAACTAGCGGGAGGGTTTTCGGGCACAGATACGCAGTATTTT. This encodes CASSGELAGGFSGTDTQYF.

This clonotype was recorded at least ten times. The chain joins TRBV28 to TRBJ2-5; D possibly corresponds to TRBD1 (6 bases). Trimming shortened V by 0 bases and J by 5 bases, and 13 bases separated the two germline ends. Germline values: CDR1 MDHEN, CDR2 SYDVKM. The length of the CDR3 is 15 residues. The CDR3 nucleotides are TGTGCCAGCAGTTTATGGGGGCAGGGGACGGAGACCCAGTACTTC. Amino acid sequence: CASSLWGQGTETQYF. The full variable domain, rest sourced from reference TRBV28 and TRBJ2-5, is DVKVTQSSRYLVKRTGEKVFLECVQDMDHENMFWYRQDPGLGLRLIYFSYDVKMKEKGDIPEGYSVSREKKERFSLILESASTNQTSMYLCASSLWGQGTETQYFGPGTRLLVL.

A remark on this clonotype: A much larger clone sits a single nucleotide away, making a read error possible. The rearrangement links TRBV12-3 or TRBV12-4 to TRBJ1-2; the D is unclear. This CDR3 is built from 13 residues. In DNA form, the CDR3 reads TGTGCCAACAGTTTAGCCGGGCGGAAGGGCTACACCTTC. It codes for CANSLAGRKGYTF.

The sample holds many counts of this clonotype. The chain recombines TRBV7-2 with TRBJ2-6; 7 bases align to TRBD1. The CDR3 consists of 17 residues. The germline gives CDR1 SGHTA, CDR2 FQGNSA. After removal of 3 bases from V and 0 bases from J, the junction contained 5 bases not matched to a gene. This CDR3 reads CASSLAGGNSGANVLTF. The DNA for the CDR3 is TGTGCCAGCAGCTTGGCAGGGGGAAACTCTGGGGCCAACGTCCTGACTTTC.

This clonotype was detected only a few times. The rearrangement uses TRBV10-3 and TRBJ2-7; 8 bases align to TRBD1. The V and J ends lost 6 bases and 7 bases, in that order; junction bases with no gene match: 14. The CDR3 has 15 residues. The germline gives CDR1 ENHRY, CDR2 SYGVKD. DNA for the CDR3: TGTGCCATCAGAGTAACCGGGACAGGCCATCGAGAGCAGTACTTC. It codes for CAIRVTGTGHREQYF.

V gene TRBV10-3 combines with J gene TRBJ2-3; D gene ambiguous. V dropped 4 bases and J dropped 0 bases, with 11 bases sitting between them. Germline V gene data show CDR1 as ENHRY and CDR2 as SYGVKD. The CDR3 has 15 residues. For the CDR3, the DNA is TGTGCCATCAGTGGGAGAAGCGAGAGCACAGATACGCAGTATTTT. This translates into CAISGRSESTDTQYF.

V and J are TRBV28 and TRBJ1-2, with 11 bases aligning to TRBD1. CDR3 length: 13 amino acids. Trimming removed 4 bases from V and 8 bases from J; junction bases left unmatched: 3. Germline V gene lookup returns CDR1 MDHEN and CDR2 SYDVKM. The CDR3 is CASSWDRGYGYTF. The CDR3 coding sequence is TGTGCCAGCAGTTGGGACAGGGGGTACGGCTACACCTTC.

This clonotype has ten or more counts. The chain has TRBV7-3 and TRBJ1-1, with 7 bases fitting TRBD1. This CDR3 comprises 13 residues. The germline V gene has CDR1 SGHTA and CDR2 FQGTGA. V gave up 5 bases and J gave up 6 bases; unmatched junction bases: 6. The CDR3 nucleotides read TGTGCCAGCAGCAAGACAGGGTTGGCTGAAGCTTTCTTT. Amino acids: CASSKTGLAEAFF.

This clonotype appeared many times. The chain is built from TRBV20-1 and TRBJ2-1, with 10 bases matching TRBD2. V lost 6 bases, J lost 8 bases, and 4 bases stayed unmatched. This CDR3 is 12 amino acids long. The V gene's germline CDR1 is DFQATT and CDR2 SNEGSKA (reference sequence). Here the CDR3 reads CSALAGVYEQFF. The DNA of the CDR3 is TGCAGTGCCCTAGCGGGAGTCTATGAGCAGTTCTTC.

Details on this clonotype: This CDR3 is missing its conserved last phenylalanine or tryptophan, likely due to a read error. V gene TRBV9 combines with J gene TRBJ1-6; no firm D call. Trimming stripped 0 bases from V and 6 bases from J, with 7 bases between. CDR1 and CDR2 (germline): SGDLS, YYNGEE. The CDR3 runs 14 residues. The CDR3 DNA follows: TGTGCCAGCAGCGTAGAGCCAGTTAATTCACCCCTCCACCTT. This codes for CASSVEPVNSPLHL.

This clonotype occurred many times. The chain couples TRBV27 to TRBJ2-2, with D possibly being TRBD1 (5 bases). This CDR3 contains 17 residues. The V end was cut by 4 bases, the J end by 2 bases, with 17 bases between. Germline loops: CDR1 MNHEY, CDR2 SMNVEV (reference sequence). The CDR3 bases are TGTGCCAGCAGTTCCCGAATAAGGGGCGCCAACACCGGGGAGCTGTTTTTT. This codes for CASSSRIRGANTGELFF.

This chain links TRBV20-1 with TRBJ2-3; the match to TRBD2 covers 9 bases. Per germline, CDR1 DFQATT and CDR2 SNEGSKA (reference sequence). This CDR3 has 14 amino acids. This chain's CDR3 is CSSCLAGTSDTQYF. The DNA for the CDR3 is TGCAGCTCGTGTCTAGCGGGAACGTCAGATACGCAGTATTTT.

This clonotype was counted between two and nine times. The rearrangement uses TRBV13 and TRBJ2-5; 11 bases are a match to TRBD2. Germline CDR1 PRHDT, CDR2 FYEKMQ (reference sequence). J was trimmed by 4 bases and V by 5 bases; bases with no gene match: 6. This CDR3 is 15 amino acids long. The CDR3 nucleotides read TGTGCCAGCAGCCAAACTAGCGGGAGCCGAGAGACCCAGTACTTC. Translation: CASSQTSGSRETQYF.

The chain combines TRBV6-1 with TRBJ2-5; tentatively, D is TRBD2 (5 bases). This CDR3 is 13 amino acids long. Trimming took 4 bases from V and 5 from J, leaving 11 bases between them. Looked up from germline, CDR1 is MNHNS and CDR2 is SASEGT. Here the CDR3 DNA reads TGTGCCAGCAGTGTCACTAGTATGGAGACCCAGTACTTC. This gives the protein CASSVTSMETQYF.